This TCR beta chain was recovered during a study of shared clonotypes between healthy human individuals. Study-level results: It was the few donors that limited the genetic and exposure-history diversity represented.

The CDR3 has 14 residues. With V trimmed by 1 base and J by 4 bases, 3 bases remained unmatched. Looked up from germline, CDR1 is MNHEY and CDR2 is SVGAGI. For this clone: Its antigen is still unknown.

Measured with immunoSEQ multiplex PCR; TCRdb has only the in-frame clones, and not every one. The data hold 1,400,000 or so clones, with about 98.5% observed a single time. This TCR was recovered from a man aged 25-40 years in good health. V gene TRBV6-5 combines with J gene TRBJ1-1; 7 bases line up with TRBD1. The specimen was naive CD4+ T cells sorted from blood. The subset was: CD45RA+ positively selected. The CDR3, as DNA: TGTGCCAGCAGTTACTGGTCAGGGGGCACTGAAGCTTTCTTT. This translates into CASSYWSGGTEAFF.